This T cell receptor (beta chain) originates from a study of shared clonotypes between healthy human individuals. Study information: Serving as donors were a couple of women and three men, whose ages spanned 18 to 49.

The CDR3 has 13 amino acids. The germline V gene has CDR1 SEHNR and CDR2 FQNEAQ (reference sequence). V was clipped by 0 bases and J by 6 bases, with 9 bases between them. This clone appeared a single time. Other DNA sequences of this sample code for an identical CDR3. Over several immunoSEQ plates, each subset's genomic DNA was distributed in even portions. Assay used: immunoSEQ multiplex PCR; TCRdb lists only in-frame clones, some missing. The sample has approximately 1,500,000 clones; 98% are singletons. This clonotype originated in a man under 40 in good health. Sequencing was done on a sample of naive CD4+ T cells sorted from blood. The subset denotes: CD45RA+ positively selected. V gene TRBV7-9 combines with J gene TRBJ2-7; perhaps TRBD2 as D (7 bases). The CDR3 bases are TGTGCCAGCAGCTTAGCGGGAGGGGGCGAGCAGTACTTC. Its translation: CASSLAGGGEQYF. The full variable domain, in which reference TRBV7-9 and TRBJ2-7 provide the parts outside the CDR3, is DTGVSQNPRHKITKRGQNVTFRCDPISEHNRLYWYRQTLGQGPEFLTYFQNEAQLEKSRLLSDRFSAERPKGSFSTLEIQRTEQGDSAMYLCASSLAGGGEQYFGPGTRLTVT.